This T cell receptor (beta chain) appears in the sequencing data of a study of blood T cells in healthy people across ages. Findings of the study overall: Relative to aged donors, long-lived donors carried more naive CD4+ cells and displayed higher diversity. Expanded clonotype changes were possibly confounded by unknown donor CMV status.

The germline V gene encodes CDR1 MNHNS and CDR2 SASEGT. V shed 5 bases, J shed 7 bases, and the junction held 16 bases outside the gene matches. The length of the CDR3 is 17 residues. Points on this clonotype: Its target is unknown.

Each donor was a healthy Caucasian individual from Russia, aged roughly 6 to 100. Per sample, a minimum of 6 million PBMCs were isolated. A second PCR of 7 to 11 cycles used a sample-barcoded 5' primer and a J-beta primer mix. TCRdb redid the calling of the 5' RACE reads with MiXCR, one entry per CDR3 protein. This repertoire shows some 860,000 distinct CDR3 sequences, about 56% found once; its top ten account for 25% to 30%. This chain links TRBV6-1 with TRBJ2-1; 8 bases align to TRBD2. Material: blood. This TCR was recovered from a man between 35 and 55 years old in good health. The CDR3 region is CASSPVRAGVSSNEQFF. The CDR3 DNA sequence: TGTGCCAGCAGTCCCGTTCGAGCGGGAGTGTCGTCGAATGAGCAGTTCTTC.